This TCR beta chain was sequenced for a study of blood T cell repertoires in COVID-19. About the research overall: Acute and convalescent COVID-19 specimens originated in the United States, Italy and Spain. From T cells, B-cell-depleted T cells, or PBMCs came the material, which was cDNA or gDNA.

Study processing details: Amplified reference gene primers provided the basis for estimating nucleated cell counts. Produced via immunoSEQ multiplex PCR; TCRdb's table is partial and in-frame only. V and J calls plus clone size are reproduced from that table; the DNA served to infer D and trimming. The table includes tens of thousands of clones, approximately 78% detected once. This CDR3 comprises 16 residues. Trimming cost V 2 bases and J 6 bases; bases outside gene matches: 5. Germline CDR1 is KGHDR and CDR2 is SFDVKD. The Seattle patients, enrolled during active infection, were followed longitudinally.

V is TRBV24-1 and J is TRBJ2-1; 11 positions match TRBD2. The source is a woman in her 70s with COVID-19, enrolled during active disease. What was sequenced was peripheral blood. CDR3 protein: CATSDSLSGRANEQFF. The CDR3 DNA sequence: TGTGCCACCAGTGATTCTCTTAGCGGGAGGGCCAATGAGCAGTTCTTC.